This T cell receptor beta chain emerged from a study of blood T cell repertoires in COVID-19. Clones were sequenced by immunoSEQ multiplex PCR, and TCRdb holds only the in-frame ones, with some missing. Of some 150,000 clones listed, about 86% are singletons. The specimen was peripheral blood. This clonotype was sampled from a woman in her sixties or seventies with acute or convalescent COVID-19.

CDR3 nucleotides: TGTGCCAGCAGCGAGCCGGGGACAGGGATAGTTGAAGCTTTCTTT. It encodes CASSEPGTGIVEAFF. The rearrangement uses TRBV9 and TRBJ1-1; 9 bases fit TRBD1. In germline, CDR1 is SGDLS, CDR2 YYNGEE. The CDR3 is 15 residues long. The ends lost 3 bases at V and 7 bases at J; junction bases unmatched: 10.